A selection of T cell receptor beta chains follows, all from one sample in a study of blood T cell repertoires in COVID-19. Here immunoSEQ multiplex PCR was the method, and the copy in TCRdb shows in-frame clones only, minus some. The repertoire consists of about 100,000 clones, with approximately 81% occurring once and the leading ten covering 4% to 5.5%. The source material was peripheral blood. The receptors come from a human donor in a cohort sampled during active COVID-19. CDR3s include the opening cysteine and the closing phenylalanine or tryptophan. The D gene is left open where the match is weak. Expanded clones get a size class; other rows say once, few or many, or leave the size out.

J gene,clone size,V gene,D gene,CDR3 DNA,CDR3 protein
TRBJ2-1,NA,TRBV27,NA,TGTGCCAGCAGTTTAGCTATGGAGAGCTCCTACAATGAGCAGTTCTTC,CASSLAMESSYNEQFF
TRBJ2-7,NA,TRBV5-5,TRBD2,TGTGCCAGCAGCTTGGGCGGGGGGGTGCGGGAGCAGTACTTC,CASSLGGGVREQYF
TRBJ1-2,NA,TRBV19,TRBD1,TGTGCCAGTAGTATACGGACAGGAACGAACTATGGCTACACCTTC,CASSIRTGTNYGYTF
TRBJ2-1,NA,TRBV4-1,TRBD2,TGCGCCAGCAGCCGAGGACTAGCGGAAAAGTACAATGAGCAGTTCTTC,CASSRGLAEKYNEQFF
TRBJ1-2,NA,TRBV12-3/TRBV12-4,NA,TGTGCCAGCAGGCTCGGGGTCTTCTATGGCTACACCTTC,CASRLGVFYGYTF
TRBJ1-1,NA,TRBV27,NA,TGTGCCAGCAGGGGGACATACTACACTGAAGCTTTCTTT,CASRGTYYTEAFF
TRBJ2-7,once,TRBV28,TRBD2,TGTGCCAGCAGTTTACTCCGCGGTAGCGGGAACTACGAGCAGTACTTC,CASSLLRGSGNYEQYF
TRBJ2-5,NA,TRBV6-5,TRBD1,TGTGCCAGCAGTTACTCGACAGGGCAAGAGACCCAGTACTTC,CASSYSTGQETQYF
TRBJ1-1,NA,TRBV5-4,TRBD1,TGTGCCAGCAGCTTGGACGGGACAGGGGGGACTGAAGCTTTCTTT,CASSLDGTGGTEAFF
TRBJ2-3,NA,TRBV15,TRBD2,TGTGCCACCAGCAGACCTAGCGGGTTCTCCACAGATACGCAGTATTTT,CATSRPSGFSTDTQYF
TRBJ1-2,NA,TRBV27,NA,TGTGCCAGCAGCTCAACGACAAGGGACCGGGGGTATGGCTACACCTTC,CASSSTTRDRGYGYTF
TRBJ1-1,NA,TRBV6-2/TRBV6-3,NA,TGTGCCAGCAGTTACTCGAAAGGGGATTGGAACACTGAAGCTTTCTTT,CASSYSKGDWNTEAFF
TRBJ2-7,NA,TRBV28,TRBD2,TGTGCCAGTGTACCGGGAGGACGGCGCGAGCAGTACTTC,CASVPGGRREQYF
TRBJ2-2,NA,TRBV2,TRBD2,TGTGCCAGCAGTGCTCTAGCGGAGAACACCGGGGAGCTGTTTTTT,CASSALAENTGELFF
TRBJ2-3,NA,TRBV7-2,TRBD2,TGTGCCAGCACCCCCACGGGAGGAGATACGCAGTATTTT,CASTPTGGDTQYF
TRBJ2-1,NA,TRBV5-5,TRBD1,TGTGCCAGCAGCTTGACCGGGACAGGGGGGTGGAATGAGCAGTTCTTC,CASSLTGTGGWNEQFF
TRBJ1-1,once,TRBV20-1,NA,TGCAGTGCTAGCAGGACAGTTGAAGCTTTCTTT,CSASRTVEAFF
TRBJ2-7,once,TRBV5-1,NA,TGCGCCAGCAGCTTGGGGGCGGGATGGTACGAGCAGTACTTC,CASSLGAGWYEQYF
TRBJ1-2,NA,TRBV7-9,TRBD1,TGTGCCAGCAGCTTCACCGGGACAGGGGGCGATGGCTACACCTTC,CASSFTGTGGDGYTF
TRBJ1-5,NA,TRBV30,NA,TGTGCCTGGAGCCCCCTCGGGAAGCCCCAGCATTTT,CAWSPLGKPQHF
TRBJ2-7,NA,TRBV5-1,TRBD2,TGCGCCAGCAGCGGAAAGCCGGGACTAGCGGGAGCAGAGCAGTACTTC,CASSGKPGLAGAEQYF
TRBJ1-3,NA,TRBV19,TRBD1,TGTGCCAGTAGTCCGACAGGGGGTGCTGGAAACACCATATATTTT,CASSPTGGAGNTIYF
TRBJ2-2,NA,TRBV27,NA,TGTGCCAGCAGTTTAGGACTTTCTACCGGGGAGCTGTTTTTT,CASSLGLSTGELFF
TRBJ1-1,NA,TRBV3-1/TRBV3-2,NA,TGTGCCAGCAGCCAAGCCTCGACAGTCTCCACTGAAGCTTTCTTT,CASSQASTVSTEAFF
TRBJ1-5,NA,TRBV7-2,NA,TGTGCCAGCAGCACCGCGGTACCTCAGCCCCAGCATTTT,CASSTAVPQPQHF
TRBJ2-2,NA,TRBV4-3,NA,TGCGCCAGCAGCCCACAGACTAGCACCGGGGAGCTGTTTTTT,CASSPQTSTGELFF
TRBJ2-2,NA,TRBV19,TRBD2,TGTGCCAGTAGCAGACTAGCGGGAGGGCCCGGGGAGCTGTTTTTT,CASSRLAGGPGELFF
TRBJ2-1,NA,TRBV4-3,NA,TGCGCCAGCAGCCGATATAGCGGAAATGAGCAGTTCTTC,CASSRYSGNEQFF
TRBJ2-3,NA,TRBV7-2,NA,TGTGCCAGCAGCTTAAGGGGACCGACAGGAGGCGCAGATACGCAGTATTTT,CASSLRGPTGGADTQYF
TRBJ1-4,NA,TRBV4-2,NA,TGTGCCAGCAGCCAAGAGACAGTAACAACTAATGAAAAACTGTTTTTT,CASSQETVTTNEKLFF
TRBJ2-1,NA,TRBV18,TRBD1,TGTGCCAGCTCACCACCTACCGGGACAGGGGGCGGGAATGAGCAGTTCTTC,CASSPPTGTGGGNEQFF
TRBJ2-2,NA,TRBV4-3,NA,TGCGCCAGCAGCCAAGACCCAGGGTCGAACACCGGGGAGCTGTTTTTT,CASSQDPGSNTGELFF
TRBJ2-5,NA,TRBV18,NA,TGTGCCAGTGGCCGGGAGCAAGAGACCCAGTACTTC,CASGREQETQYF
TRBJ2-2,NA,TRBV18,NA,TGTGCCAGCTCACCCCAGGGGCCCGGGGAGCTGTTTTTT,CASSPQGPGELFF